The 3 T cell receptor beta chains in this list originate from one sample, sequenced in a study of molecular identifiers for immune sequencing clone quantification. MiXCR, run by TCRdb on the PCR reads, gives a single entry per CDR3 protein. The sample yields 600,000 to 650,000 distinct CDR3 sequences, around 20% seen once. Sequencing used naive CD8+ T cells from blood, with Jurkat cell RNA spiked in. Indicated subset: FACS-sorted CD8+CD4-CCR7+CD45RA+ naive T cells. These receptors came from a human donor in good health. Some libraries in this study had Jurkat cell RNA spiked in.

Turning to this clonotype: It may be a read error: a sequence one base away is much more abundant. This CDR3 reads CAGSSERDFQETQYF. CDR3 nucleotides: TGTGCCGGCAGTTCCGAGCGGGATTTTCAAGAGACCCAGTACTTC. This sequence joins TRBV7-6 and TRBJ2-5; 7 bases are a match to TRBD2. The germline V gene encodes CDR1 SGHVS and CDR2 FNYEAQ. The CDR3 covers 15 residues. Full variable domain (missing parts from reference TRBV7-6 and TRBJ2-5): GAGVSQSPRYKVTKRGQDVALRCDPISGHVSLYWYRQALGQGPEFLTYFNYEAQQDKSGLPNDRFSAERPEGSISTLTIQRTEQRDSAMYRCAGSSERDFQETQYFGPGTRLLVL.

The sample holds many counts of this clonotype. The chain employs TRBV20-1 and TRBJ2-5; D possibly corresponds to TRBD2 (5 bases). Germline-derived CDR1 and CDR2 are DFQATT and SNEGSKA (reference sequence). V was pared by 0 bases and J by 3 bases, with 11 bases between. The CDR3 contains 14 residues. CDR3 coding DNA: TGCAGTGCTAGAGATTTTAGCGCCGAAGAGACCCAGTACTTC. Encoded protein: CSARDFSAEETQYF.

This clonotype was detected only a few times. V gene TRBV4-3 combines with J gene TRBJ2-7, with D possibly matching TRBD2 (5 bases). V was clipped by 4 bases and J by 0 bases, with 13 bases between them. The CDR3 is 15 residues long. Germline CDR1 reads LGHNA; CDR2 reads YSLEER. In DNA, the CDR3 is TGCGCCAGCAGCCGGTCAGCGGAACTCTCCTACGAGCAGTACTTC. Amino acids: CASSRSAELSYEQYF.